The following is a TCR beta chain sequence with its context. Its antigen is undetermined. This specimen belongs to a study of blood T cells in healthy people across ages. About the research overall: Capturing about one barcoded beta molecule per two T cells was achieved by template switching. Points from the study as a whole: The lack of PBMC sorting stopped any conclusive naive versus antigen-experienced comparison. Naive CD4+ cells and diversity were both higher in long-lived donors than in aged donors.

V was shortened by 1 base and J by 10 bases, with 11 bases between the two germline ends. The CDR3 sequence is 12 residues long. Germline loops: CDR1 LGHDT, CDR2 YNNKEL (reference sequence). Each sample provided at least 6 micrograms of extracted total RNA. Next came a second PCR, run for about 7 to 12 cycles, which used a sample-barcoded 5' primer along with a J-beta primer mix. MiXCR, applied by TCRdb to the 5' RACE reads, yields one record per CDR3 protein. Counted here are hundreds of thousands of distinct CDR3 sequences, around 49% occurring once; the ten biggest clones make up around a third. The receptor's source is a woman in her sixties in good health. Sequenced: blood. This chain joins TRBV3-1 and TRBJ2-7; no firm D call. Here the CDR3 DNA reads TGTGCCAGCAGCCAAGGGCCGGCCCAACAGTACTTC. Amino acid sequence: CASSQGPAQQYF.